This T cell receptor beta chain was observed in a study of regulatory T cells in long-lasting Graves disease. The overall study: Duration of antithyroid drug therapy among newly diagnosed Graves' patients was under 3 months. Study-wide results and limits: TRBV28 was favored in persistent disease, as were TRBJ1-2 and TRBJ2-5. It was peripheral blood alone, not thyroid tissue, that was studied.

This clonotype appeared many times. Antigen specificity is unknown. Investigators prepared the TCR beta libraries by applying iRepertoire HTBI primers and Arm-PCR of CDR3 regions. TCRdb re-analysed the multiplex PCR reads in MiXCR, keeping a single row per CDR3 protein. The sample holds approximately 540,000 distinct CDR3 sequences; around 12% are singletons and the top ten take around 10%. The time point denotes: newly diagnosed GD, antithyroid drugs for less than 3 months. From PBMCs, RNA was extracted and then used to make the TCR library. Trimming stripped 3 bases from V and 3 bases from J, with 14 bases between. The CDR3 contains 14 residues. Germline lookup yields CDR1 DFQATT and CDR2 SNEGSKA (reference sequence). These records were also assigned to another study, of T cells in Graves' hyperthyroidism and ophthalmopathy.

The chain joins TRBV20-1 to TRBJ2-5, with D uncertain. This clonotype was sampled from a woman in her thirties with Graves disease. The sequencing used peripheral blood mononuclear cells (PBMCs), collected at new diagnosis, from a patient treated with antithyroid drugs. CDR3 nucleotides: TGCAGTGCTAGTTCTGTTTACCCAAAAGAGACCCAGTACTTC. Its translation is CSASSVYPKETQYF.